The 18 T cell receptor beta chains below were found in one sample sequenced in a study of naive and memory T cell subsets. Findings and limits, study-wide: Especially in CD8 cells, naive repertoires contained a few larger clonotypes, possibly CD45RA-re-expressing memory cells.

The antigens these receptors bind are not known. An equimolar mix of two oligonucleotides served as the beta constant-region primer for TRBC1 and TRBC2. Ligated cDNA was amplified by four rounds of PCR with nested alpha and beta constant-region primers and SP2. TCRdb reprocessed the UMI-ligation and nested PCR reads via MiXCR and lists one record per CDR3 protein. The data hold about 150,000 distinct CDR3 sequences, with under 25% observed a single time. Sample: naive CD4+ T cells from blood. The receptor set was obtained from a human donor in good health.

This clonotype was seen ten or more times. The chain has TRBV20-1 and TRBJ2-7, with 7 nucleotides matching TRBD1. Germline assignment: CDR1 DFQATT and CDR2 SNEGSKA (reference sequence). V gave up 2 bases and J gave up 2 bases; unmatched junction bases: 6. The CDR3 length is 14 residues. CDR3 in amino acids: CSARPGGLPYEQYF. CDR3 coding DNA: TGCAGTGCTAGACCAGGGGGTTTGCCCTACGAGCAGTACTTC.

This clonotype turned up a few times. The genes are TRBV20-1 and TRBJ1-2, with D unclear. V gave up 5 bases and J gave up 4 bases, with 11 bases separating them. CDR3 length: 12 residues. CDR1 is DFQATT and CDR2 is SNEGSKA in the germline V gene (reference sequence). This CDR3 is CSAAHLGYGYTF. CDR3 DNA sequence: TGCAGTGCTGCACACCTGGGCTATGGCTACACCTTC.

This clonotype was detected ten times or more. The rearrangement joins TRBV20-1 to TRBJ2-1, with 9 bases fitting TRBD2. There are 16 residues in the CDR3. V shed 1 base, J shed 3 bases, and the junction held 7 bases outside the gene matches. Per germline, CDR1 DFQATT and CDR2 SNEGSKA (reference sequence). The chain's CDR3 is CSARVASGKIYNEQFF. The CDR3, as DNA: TGCAGTGCTAGAGTGGCTAGCGGGAAAATCTACAATGAGCAGTTCTTC.

The J gene is TRBJ2-5, the V gene TRBV6-1; D unclear. CDR3 length: 14 amino acids. The V and J ends lost 4 bases and 5 bases respectively, with 14 bases between them. CDR1 and CDR2 from the germline V gene are MNHNS and SASEGT. The CDR3 sequence is CASSVGLGLETQYF. Written as DNA, the CDR3 is TGTGCCAGCAGTGTGGGCTTAGGGCTGGAGACCCAGTACTTC.

This clonotype was observed a handful of times. The V call is TRBV12-3 or TRBV12-4, the J call TRBJ1-1, with D unclear. CDR3 length: 15 residues. The V end was cut by 5 bases, the J end by 0 bases, with 13 bases between. The CDR3 region has the DNA TGTGCCAGCAGTCCGGGCCTCGTCATGAACACTGAAGCTTTCTTT. This sequence encodes CASSPGLVMNTEAFF.

This clonotype was picked up many times. This rearrangement joins TRBV10-2 to TRBJ2-5; 8 bases fit TRBD1. The CDR3 has 13 residues. The J segment lost 5 bases and the V segment lost 6 bases, leaving 5 bases of the junction unmatched. The germline gives CDR1 WSHSY, CDR2 SAAADI. The CDR3 protein is CASRLTGVETQYF. CDR3 nucleotide sequence: TGCGCCAGCAGATTGACAGGGGTTGAGACCCAGTACTTC.

This clonotype occurred a few times. The CDR3 coding sequence is TGCGCCAGCAGCTTCGGACTAGCGGGACTGGAAGAGCAGTACTTC. Its protein product is CASSFGLAGLEEQYF. This chain uses TRBV5-1 with TRBJ2-7; TRBD2 agrees at 12 bases. The CDR3 contains 15 residues. Trimming took 2 bases from V and 7 from J; bases not matched to a gene: 7. Germline CDR1 reads SGHRS; CDR2 reads YFSETQ. The full variable domain, in which reference TRBV5-1 and TRBJ2-7 provide the parts outside the CDR3, is KAGVTQTPRYLIKTRGQQVTLSCSPISGHRSVSWYQQTPGQGLQFLFEYFSETQRNKGNFPGRFSGRQFSNSRSEMNVSTLELGDSALYLCASSFGLAGLEEQYFGPGTRLTVT.

Only a few counts were recorded for this clonotype. V is TRBV29-1 and J is TRBJ2-5; D remains unclear. Germline CDR1 SQVTM, CDR2 ANQGSEA. This CDR3 has 12 residues. V was trimmed by 3 bases and J by 4 bases, leaving 9 bases between them. This CDR3 reads CSVDGSRETQYF. The CDR3 nucleotides read TGCAGCGTTGACGGTAGTAGAGAGACCCAGTACTTC.

The chain couples TRBV7-2 to TRBJ2-1, with D perhaps TRBD1 or TRBD2 (5 bases each). V was shortened by 4 bases and J by 11 bases, with 9 bases between the two germline ends. Germline CDR1 is SGHTA and CDR2 is FQGNSA. The CDR3 length is 11 residues. CDR3 coding DNA: TGTGCCAGCAGCTCCTTGGGACAGCAGTTCTTC. Its protein product is CASSSLGQQFF.

This sequence joins TRBV7-9 and TRBJ2-2; perhaps TRBD1 as D (6 bases). The CDR3 contains 15 residues. Germline V gives CDR1 SEHNR, CDR2 FQNEAQ (reference sequence). V was cut by 5 bases and J by 0 bases, with 10 bases left in between. CDR3 region: CASSHRASNTGELFF. For the CDR3, the DNA is TGTGCCAGCAGCCACAGGGCTTCGAACACCGGGGAGCTGTTTTTT.

The gene calls are TRBV6-5 and TRBJ2-4; D ambiguous. V was clipped by 6 bases and J by 0 bases, with 9 bases between them. Germline CDR1 MNHEY, CDR2 SVGAGI. The CDR3 has 14 residues. The CDR3 DNA reads TGTGCCAGCAGCCGGGCCTTAGCCAAAAACATTCAGTACTTC. This encodes CASSRALAKNIQYF.

The chain links TRBV6-2 or TRBV6-3 to TRBJ1-2; TRBD1 matches at 9 bases. The trim removed 7 bases at V and 8 bases at J, leaving 11 bases unmatched. This CDR3 region has 14 residues. The germline V gene has CDR1 MNHEY and CDR2 SVGEGT. CDR3 sequence reads: CASIPWGQGDGYTF. The DNA of the CDR3 is TGTGCCAGCATTCCTTGGGGACAGGGCGACGGCTACACCTTC.

This clonotype has a handful of counts. The CDR3 coding sequence is TGTGCCAGCAGCGCGCAGGGGGTGGGAGCGGAGACCCAGTACTTC. It encodes CASSAQGVGAETQYF. The chain is built from TRBV11-2 and TRBJ2-5; 7 bases agree with TRBD1. The germline CDR1 and CDR2 sequences are SGHAT and FQNNGV. V was clipped by 5 bases and J by 5 bases; unmatched bases: 11. The CDR3 totals 15 residues.

As regards this clonotype: This sequence may be a read error, since a much larger clone differs from it by one base. The J gene is TRBJ2-1, the V gene TRBV12-3 or TRBV12-4; possibly TRBD1 for D (5 bases). The CDR3 is made up of 14 amino acids. The CDR3 DNA follows: TGTGCCAGCAGTCCTGGACAAACCTTCAATGAGCAGTTATTC. This codes for CASSPGQTFNEQLF.

V gene TRBV20-1 combines with J gene TRBJ2-7; possible D gene TRBD2, 6 bases. The CDR3 has 13 residues. Germline CDR1 DFQATT, CDR2 SNEGSKA (reference sequence). V was cut by 5 bases and J by 2 bases, with 13 bases left in between. Written as DNA, the CDR3 is TGCAGTGCTCGCGGGGACGGGACCTACGAGCAGTACTTC. Translation: CSARGDGTYEQYF.

This clonotype was counted between two and nine times. The chain links TRBV29-1 to TRBJ1-1; D is possibly TRBD1 (6 bases). Germline loops: CDR1 SQVTM, CDR2 ANQGSEA. The CDR3 runs 15 residues. V was shortened by 3 bases and J by 4 bases, with 18 bases between the two germline ends. This CDR3 is CSVEGAQGQITEAFF. DNA of the CDR3: TGCAGCGTTGAGGGGGCGCAGGGCCAGATCACTGAAGCTTTCTTT.

The CDR3 coding sequence is TGTGCCAGCAGCTTGGACGGTACTGGGGCCAACGTCCTGACTTTC. Its protein is CASSLDGTGANVLTF. The chain combines TRBV13 with TRBJ2-6; D uncertain. V was pared by 3 bases and J by 2 bases, with 8 bases between. The CDR3 length is 15 residues. Per the germline V gene, CDR1 is PRHDT and CDR2 is FYEKMQ (reference sequence).

In its sample, this clonotype was seen many times. The V call is TRBV12-3 or TRBV12-4, the J call TRBJ1-6; D is unclear. V lost 6 bases and J lost 14, with 20 bases in between. This CDR3 comprises 14 residues. CDR3: CASSSPGNSVALHF. DNA of the CDR3: TGTGCCAGCAGCTCCCCGGGAAATAGCGTGGCCCTCCACTTT.